This T cell receptor beta chain came from a study of CD8 T cells in Susac syndrome. Study-wide points: As acknowledged by the study, its TCR sequencing and HLA analysis included a relatively small number of individuals.

Random hexamers were used to reverse transcribe the RNA input (roughly 0.5 to 1 ug). TCR beta CDR3 was amplified by immunoSEQ multiplex PCR. This amplification extended across 54 Vbeta and 13 Jbeta segments. TCRdb called the immunoSEQ multiplex PCR reads again in MiXCR, with one record for every CDR3 protein. Among approximately 300,000 distinct CDR3 sequences, 75% to 90% were seen once, and the ten largest hold more than 0.15%. This clonotype occurred once. Its antigen is unknown. TCR beta from blood CD8+ and CD4+ T cells was sequenced. Isolation of CD8+ and CD4+ T cells was performed negatively, whereas enrichment of TEMRA cells was done by FACS. CDR3 length equals 18 residues. The germline CDR1 and CDR2 sequences are MNHNS and SASEGT. J was trimmed by 4 bases and V by 8 bases; bases with no gene match: 22.

Material for sequencing was CD8+ T cells from PBMCs. The V and J genes are TRBV6-1 and TRBJ1-2; the match to TRBD1 covers 7 bases. This receptor was identified in a human donor with multiple sclerosis. The CDR3 here is CASLFPPPTGNNGYGYTF. CDR3 coding DNA: TGTGCCAGCTTATTTCCTCCCCCGACAGGGAACAACGGCTATGGCTACACCTTC.